This T cell receptor (beta chain) comes out of a study of T cell responses to AZD1222 COVID-19 vaccine. The CDR3 consists of 14 residues. Germline V gives CDR1 SGHNT, CDR2 YENEEA. Trimming stripped 1 base from V and 7 bases from J, with 8 bases between. The data were produced by immunoSEQ multiplex PCR, yet TCRdb's version contains in-frame clones alone and is incomplete. The sample shows approximately 180,000 clones, about 92% of them seen only once. The sample consisted of peripheral blood, taken 28 days after the second dose of the MenACWY control vaccine. The sequence was obtained from an adult who received the MenACWY meningococcal vaccine as a control. The chain uses TRBV11-3 and TRBJ1-6; D gene ambiguous. The CDR3 DNA is TGTGCCAGCAGCTTAGGAGTGGAGAATTCACCCCTCCACTTT. Translating gives CASSLGVENSPLHF.